This entry is about one TCR beta chain. Its antigen remains unidentified. The repertoire was sequenced with immunoSEQ multiplex PCR; TCRdb's copy has only in-frame clones and lacks some. The sample holds about 58,000 clones; about nine tenths are singletons and the top ten take 3.6%. V trimming: 8 bases; J trimming: 9 bases; junction bases outside the gene matches: 5. In germline, CDR1 is MNHEY, CDR2 SVGAGI. The CDR3 spans 11 residues. This record comes from a study of identifying expanded T cells in peripheral blood. Findings and limits, study-wide: Clone count variance between roughly two-week samples rose with total template count.

The source of this sequence is a person aged 18 to 75 in good health. Material for sequencing was blood. The chain joins TRBV6-5 to TRBJ1-1; 8 nucleotides line up with TRBD1. The CDR3 nucleotides read TGTGCCAGCGGACAGGGTTATCAAGCTTTCTTT. Amino acids: CASGQGYQAFF.